This T cell receptor beta chain was recorded in a study of PD-1 blockade in mismatch repair-deficient tumors. J was trimmed by 5 bases and V by 7 bases; bases with no gene match: 3. Germline V gives CDR1 MNHEY, CDR2 SVGAGI. The CDR3 sequence is 12 residues long. Data came from immunoSEQ multiplex PCR; TCRdb stores just in-frame clones and leaves some out. In the table there are around 68,000 clones, roughly 80% of which are singletons. The sequence was collected from an adult with mismatch repair-deficient cancer. The sequenced sample was peripheral blood, obtained 2 weeks after starting pembrolizumab. The chain is built from TRBV6-5 and TRBJ1-1; 8 bases are shared with TRBD1. This CDR3 is CASKQGGTEAFF. The CDR3 DNA reads TGTGCCAGCAAACAGGGGGGGACTGAAGCTTTCTTT.